This passage covers 27 T cell receptor beta chains from one sample sequenced in a study of cytomegalovirus exposure and HLA in healthy donors. The repertoire was sequenced with immunoSEQ multiplex PCR; TCRdb's copy has only in-frame clones and lacks some. The table includes some 130,000 clones, approximately 82% detected once. Sequences were obtained from PBMCs. All receptors derive from a man aged 25-45 years in good health and CMV-seropositive.

The CDR3 here is CASSFPRPGDEQYF. The CDR3 DNA is TGTGCCAGCAGCTTCCCACGTCCGGGGGACGAGCAGTACTTC. The genes are TRBV11-2 and TRBJ2-7; D is perhaps TRBD2 (6 bases). The CDR3 totals 14 residues. The V and J ends lost 3 bases and 5 bases respectively, with 14 bases between them. Germline lookup yields CDR1 SGHAT and CDR2 FQNNGV.

This chain joins TRBV10-1 and TRBJ2-5; TRBD2 matches 9 bases. Germline loops: CDR1 WNHNN, CDR2 SYGVQD (reference sequence). Germline trimming cut 4 bases from V and 1 base from J; bases unmatched to any gene: 7. This CDR3 contains 16 residues. The CDR3 region is CASSGKREVSQETQYF. The CDR3 region has the DNA TGCGCCAGCAGTGGAAAGCGGGAGGTGTCCCAAGAGACCCAGTACTTC.

The chain joins TRBV6-5 to TRBJ1-5; TRBD1 matches at 7 bases. The CDR3 length is 14 residues. V was clipped by 6 bases and J by 7 bases; unmatched bases: 9. Germline lookup yields CDR1 MNHEY and CDR2 SVGAGI. This chain's CDR3 is CASRLQGKGQPQHF. CDR3 coding DNA: TGTGCCAGCAGGCTACAGGGGAAAGGGCAGCCCCAGCATTTT.

This clone has ten or more counts. DNA of the CDR3: TGTGCCAGCAGTTACGCACATGGAGAGACCCAGTACTTC. This sequence encodes CASSYAHGETQYF. The chain has TRBV6-6 and TRBJ2-5; D is unresolved. Germline CDR1 MNHNY, CDR2 SVGAGI (reference sequence). The CDR3 runs to 13 residues. Trimming shortened V by 2 bases and J by 4 bases, and 8 bases separated the two germline ends.

This rearrangement joins TRBV15 to TRBJ1-5; D ambiguous. The CDR3 totals 18 residues. Trimming removed 1 base from V and 1 base from J, with 17 bases in between. CDR1 is LNHNV and CDR2 is YYDKDF in the germline V gene (reference sequence). Here the CDR3 reads CATSRGADIQSSNQPQHF. The CDR3, as DNA: TGTGCCACCAGCAGAGGGGCAGATATACAATCAAGCAATCAGCCCCAGCATTTT.

The CDR3 region has the DNA TGTGCCAGCAGTGGACGGTACGGGACAGGGTCCTACGAGCAGTACTTC. Protein sequence: CASSGRYGTGSYEQYF. This rearrangement joins TRBV6-1 to TRBJ2-7; 9 bases line up with TRBD1. Germline V gene data show CDR1 as MNHNS and CDR2 as SASEGT. V dropped 4 bases and J dropped 1; count of bases not matched to a gene: 8. This CDR3 is 16 amino acids long.

This sequence joins TRBV18 and TRBJ2-3, with TRBD1 identical over 10 bases. Germline V gives CDR1 KGHSH, CDR2 LQKENI. This CDR3 has 14 residues. V dropped 6 bases and J dropped 5; count of bases not matched to a gene: 5. The CDR3 loop is CASSQTGGKDTQYF. The CDR3 DNA sequence: TGTGCCAGCTCTCAGACAGGGGGCAAAGATACGCAGTATTTT.

The chain couples TRBV10-3 to TRBJ1-3, with D possibly being TRBD1 (5 bases). With 8 bases removed from V and 3 bases from J, the gap between germline ends came to 8 bases. The CDR3 loop spans 12 amino acids. Per germline, CDR1 ENHRY and CDR2 SYGVKD. CDR3 in DNA: TGTGCCATCCAGGGAGGTGGAAACACCATATATTTT. This codes for CAIQGGGNTIYF.

V and J are TRBV5-1 and TRBJ2-2; 9 nucleotides line up with TRBD2. Germline loops: CDR1 SGHRS, CDR2 YFSETQ. CDR3 length equals 14 residues. Trimming removed 5 bases from V and 3 bases from J; junction bases left unmatched: 2. CDR3 protein: CASRRGGDTGELFF. CDR3 nucleotides: TGCGCCAGCAGGCGGGGGGGAGACACCGGGGAGCTGTTTTTT. Together with reference TRBV5-1 and TRBJ2-2, the CDR3 gives the full variable domain: KAGVTQTPRYLIKTRGQQVTLSCSPISGHRSVSWYQQTPGQGLQFLFEYFSETQRNKGNFPGRFSGRQFSNSRSEMNVSTLELGDSALYLCASRRGGDTGELFFGEGSRLTVL.

V usage is TRBV27 and J usage is TRBJ2-3, with D perhaps matching TRBD2 (5 bases). V was trimmed by 6 bases and J by 5 bases, leaving 15 bases between them. The CDR3 is made up of 14 amino acids. Germline values: CDR1 MNHEY, CDR2 SMNVEV (reference sequence). The CDR3 protein is CASRGKNRGDTQYF. The DNA for the CDR3 is TGTGCCAGCAGGGGTAAGAACCGGGGAGATACGCAGTATTTT.

The CDR3 DNA reads TGCAGCGTACTAGCGGGGGGAAACATTCAGTACTTC. Its protein product is CSVLAGGNIQYF. The chain combines TRBV29-1 with TRBJ2-4; TRBD2 matches 12 bases. CDR1 is SQVTM, CDR2 ANQGSEA, per germline. There are 12 residues in the CDR3. Losses at the gene ends were 6 bases for V and 6 bases for J; bases not matched to a gene: 0.

This chain connects TRBV7-9 to TRBJ2-7; the match to TRBD1 covers 7 bases. CDR3 length: 15 residues. Looked up from germline, CDR1 is SEHNR and CDR2 is FQNEAQ (reference sequence). The V and J ends lost 5 bases and 5 bases, in that order; junction bases with no gene match: 12. CDR3 in amino acids: CASSRGDDRVNEQYF. The CDR3 DNA is TGTGCCAGCAGCCGCGGAGACGACAGGGTGAACGAGCAGTACTTC.

This clone was counted a single time. This sequence joins TRBV18 and TRBJ2-3, with 8 bases fitting TRBD2. This CDR3 region has 13 residues. The V and J ends lost 6 bases and 6 bases, in that order; junction bases with no gene match: 5. In germline, CDR1 is KGHSH, CDR2 LQKENI. The CDR3 DNA reads as TGTGCCAGCTCCGGACTAGCCGTCGATACGCAGTATTTT. This codes for CASSGLAVDTQYF. Supplemented by reference TRBV18 and TRBJ2-3, the full variable domain reads NAGVMQNPRHLVRRRGQEARLRCSPMKGHSHVYWYRQLPEEGLKFMVYLQKENIIDESGMPKERFSAEFPKEGPSILRIQQVVRGDSAAYFCASSGLAVDTQYFGPGTRLTVL.

This clone is judged medium-sized. The rearrangement joins TRBV6-1 to TRBJ2-1, with TRBD2 matching over 11 bases. The ends lost 2 bases at V and 3 bases at J; junction bases unmatched: 3. Per germline, CDR1 MNHNS and CDR2 SASEGT. This CDR3 spans 16 amino acids. In DNA form, the CDR3 reads TGTGCCAGCAGTGAAATCACTAGCGGGAGCTACAATGAGCAGTTCTTC. Its protein is CASSEITSGSYNEQFF.

The chain has TRBV6-5 and TRBJ1-1; 9 bases agree with TRBD1. There are 14 residues in the CDR3. Germline CDR1 is MNHEY and CDR2 is SVGAGI. With 5 bases clipped from V and 11 bases from J, the junction kept 12 bases outside the gene matches. The CDR3 nucleotides read TGTGCCAGCAGTCCCCCGGGGACAGGGCCCAGTGCTTTCTTT. Its protein is CASSPPGTGPSAFF.

V is TRBV7-8 and J is TRBJ1-1; D gene ambiguous. There are 12 residues in the CDR3. V gave up 4 bases and J gave up 1 base, with 4 bases separating them. Germline V CDR1 and CDR2: SGHVS, FQNEAQ. CDR3 protein: CASSSWNTEAFF. CDR3 DNA: TGTGCCAGCAGCTCCTGGAACACTGAAGCTTTCTTT.

This rearrangement joins TRBV18 to TRBJ1-3; D uncertain. V gave up 3 bases and J gave up 2 bases, with 11 bases separating them. Per germline, CDR1 KGHSH and CDR2 LQKENI. The CDR3 has 15 residues. This CDR3 is CASSPGSGPGNTIYF. The DNA of the CDR3 is TGTGCCAGCTCACCGGGGAGCGGGCCTGGAAACACCATATATTTT.

This chain links TRBV7-9 with TRBJ2-7; 7 bases are shared with TRBD1. Germline V CDR1 and CDR2: SEHNR, FQNEAQ (reference sequence). CDR3 size: 13 residues. The V gene end was trimmed by 7 bases and the J gene end by 4 bases; junction bases not matched to a gene: 7. The CDR3 sequence is CASTGQVGYEQYF. The CDR3, as DNA: TGTGCCAGCACCGGACAGGTTGGATACGAGCAGTACTTC.

This rearrangement joins TRBV30 to TRBJ2-7; D not certain. V gave up 0 bases and J gave up 3 bases, with 6 bases separating them. Germline loops: CDR1 GTSNPN, CDR2 SVGIG (reference sequence). This CDR3 has 12 amino acids. The chain's CDR3 is CAWSVLIYEQYF. As DNA, the CDR3 is TGTGCCTGGAGTGTACTGATCTACGAGCAGTACTTC.

The table lists this clone with a count of one. CDR3 region: CASSQVQNEQFF. CDR3 DNA: TGTGCCAGCAGCCAAGTACAAAATGAGCAGTTCTTC. This chain connects TRBV7-2 to TRBJ2-1; D not certain. V lost 5 bases and J 7 bases, leaving 9 bases between the germline ends. CDR1 and CDR2 from the germline V gene are SGHTA and FQGNSA. This CDR3 contains 12 residues.

The CDR3 sequence: CASSPRDRVLVTQYF. The CDR3 DNA reads as TGTGCCAGCAGTCCAAGGGACAGGGTATTGGTGACCCAGTACTTC. The chain is built from TRBV6-1 and TRBJ2-5, with 9 bases identical to TRBD1. V trimming: 5 bases; J trimming: 7 bases; junction bases outside the gene matches: 11. Germline values: CDR1 MNHNS, CDR2 SASEGT. The CDR3 has 15 amino acids.

The chain has TRBV7-2 and TRBJ2-2, with a possible D match to TRBD2 (6 bases). Germline CDR1 is SGHTA and CDR2 is FQGNSA. V was cut by 3 bases and J by 1 base, with 12 bases left in between. This CDR3 contains 16 residues. The CDR3 loop reads CASSFVGGRNTGELFF. DNA for the CDR3: TGTGCCAGCAGCTTTGTGGGAGGAAGGAACACCGGGGAGCTGTTTTTT. Supplemented by reference TRBV7-2 and TRBJ2-2, the full variable domain reads GAGVSQSPSNKVTEKGKDVELRCDPISGHTALYWYRQSLGQGLEFLIYFQGNSAPDKSGLPSDRFSAERTGGSVSTLTIQRTQQEDSAVYLCASSFVGGRNTGELFFGEGSRLTVL.

The J gene is TRBJ2-2, the V gene TRBV7-3; D not certain. The CDR3 is 12 amino acids. V was trimmed by 3 bases and J by 7 bases, leaving 6 bases between them. Germline V gene lookup returns CDR1 SGHTA and CDR2 FQGTGA. CDR3: CASSFINGELFF. CDR3 nucleotide sequence: TGTGCCAGCAGCTTTATAAACGGGGAGCTGTTTTTT.

Worth noting for this clone: One junction end does not reproduce the germline sequence, and a read error may be involved. Other DNA sequences of this sample code for an identical CDR3. V and J are TRBV5-4 and TRBJ1-2, with TRBD1 as a possible D gene (5 bases). The CDR3 is 15 amino acids. Per the germline V gene, CDR1 is SGHNT and CDR2 is YYREEE (reference sequence). CDR3 sequence reads: CASSQDQGLDYGYTF. The CDR3 coding sequence is TGCGCCAGCAGCCAAGATCAGGGACTTGACTATGGCTACACCTTC.

The chain links TRBV6-6 to TRBJ1-1; 10 bases map to TRBD1. The CDR3 consists of 15 residues. CDR1 and CDR2 (germline): MNHNY, SVGAGI (reference sequence). Germline trimming cut 0 bases from V and 6 bases from J; bases unmatched to any gene: 4. The CDR3 DNA reads TGTGCCAGCAGTTACTCAGACAGGGGGCTAGCTGAAGCTTTCTTT. It codes for CASSYSDRGLAEAFF.

The chain carries TRBV5-6 and TRBJ1-5; TRBD1 aligns across 7 bases. CDR1 is SGHDT and CDR2 is YYEEEE in the germline V gene. V shed 3 bases and J 0 bases; nucleotides not matched to a gene: 9. There are 17 residues in the CDR3. This chain's CDR3 is CASSSRQGRYSNQPQHF. CDR3 nucleotide sequence: TGTGCCAGCAGCTCCAGACAGGGACGATATAGCAATCAGCCCCAGCATTTT.

V usage is TRBV5-6 and J usage is TRBJ1-2, with TRBD1 identical over 8 bases. There are 14 residues in the CDR3. Germline CDR1 is SGHDT and CDR2 is YYEEEE. V shed 4 bases, J shed 6 bases, and the junction held 8 bases outside the gene matches. The CDR3 protein is CASSRGQGTDGYTF. The CDR3 DNA follows: TGTGCCAGCAGCCGAGGACAGGGTACGGATGGCTACACCTTC.